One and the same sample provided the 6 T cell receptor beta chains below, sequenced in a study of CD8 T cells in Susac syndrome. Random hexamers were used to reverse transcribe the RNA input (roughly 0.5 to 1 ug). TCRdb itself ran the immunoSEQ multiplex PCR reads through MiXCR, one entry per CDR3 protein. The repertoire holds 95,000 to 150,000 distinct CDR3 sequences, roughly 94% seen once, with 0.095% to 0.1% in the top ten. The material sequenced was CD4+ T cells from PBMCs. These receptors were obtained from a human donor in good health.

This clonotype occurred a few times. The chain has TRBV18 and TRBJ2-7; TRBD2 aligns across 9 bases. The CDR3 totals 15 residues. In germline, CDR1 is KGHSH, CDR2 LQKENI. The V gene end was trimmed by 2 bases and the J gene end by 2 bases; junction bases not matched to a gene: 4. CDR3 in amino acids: CASSPLAGATYEQYF. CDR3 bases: TGTGCCAGCTCACCATTAGCGGGGGCAACCTACGAGCAGTACTTC. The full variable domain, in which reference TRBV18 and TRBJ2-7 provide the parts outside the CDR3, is NAGVMQNPRHLVRRRGQEARLRCSPMKGHSHVYWYRQLPEEGLKFMVYLQKENIIDESGMPKERFSAEFPKEGPSILRIQQVVRGDSAAYFCASSPLAGATYEQYFGPGTRLTVT.

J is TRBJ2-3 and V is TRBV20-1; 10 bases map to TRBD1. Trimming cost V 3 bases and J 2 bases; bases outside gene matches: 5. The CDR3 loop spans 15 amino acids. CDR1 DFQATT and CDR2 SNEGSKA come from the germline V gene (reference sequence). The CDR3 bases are TGCAGTGCTAGGACCGGGACAGGGGTCACAGATACGCAGTATTTT. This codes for CSARTGTGVTDTQYF.

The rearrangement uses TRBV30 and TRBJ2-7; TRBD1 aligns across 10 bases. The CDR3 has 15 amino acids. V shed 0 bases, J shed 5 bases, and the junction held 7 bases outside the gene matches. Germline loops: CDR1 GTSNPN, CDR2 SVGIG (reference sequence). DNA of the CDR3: TGTGCCTGGAGTGTGAGAAGGACAGGGGGTGACGAGCAGTACTTC. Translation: CAWSVRRTGGDEQYF.

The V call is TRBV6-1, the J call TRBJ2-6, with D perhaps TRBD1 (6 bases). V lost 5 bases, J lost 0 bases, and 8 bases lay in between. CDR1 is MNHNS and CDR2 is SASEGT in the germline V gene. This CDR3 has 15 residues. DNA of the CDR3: TGTGCCAGCAGTTTGGGGGCCTCTGGGGCCAACGTCCTGACTTTC. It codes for CASSLGASGANVLTF.

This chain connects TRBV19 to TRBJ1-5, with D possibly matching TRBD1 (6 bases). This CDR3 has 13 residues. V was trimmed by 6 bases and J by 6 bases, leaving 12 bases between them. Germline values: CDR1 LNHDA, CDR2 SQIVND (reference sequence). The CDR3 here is CASSEGGGQPQHF. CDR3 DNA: TGTGCCAGTAGCGAGGGGGGGGGTCAGCCCCAGCATTTT.

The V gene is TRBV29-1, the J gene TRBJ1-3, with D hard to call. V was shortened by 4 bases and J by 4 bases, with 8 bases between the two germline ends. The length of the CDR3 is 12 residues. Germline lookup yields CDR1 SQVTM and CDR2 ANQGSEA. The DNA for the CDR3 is TGCAGCGTTGCGCCCGCGGGAAACACCATATATTTT. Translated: CSVAPAGNTIYF. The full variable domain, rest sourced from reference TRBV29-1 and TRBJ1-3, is SAVISQKPSRDICQRGTSLTIQCQVDSQVTMMFWYRQQPGQSLTLIATANQGSEATYESGFVIDKFPISRPNLTFSTLTVSNMSPEDSSIYLCSVAPAGNTIYFGEGSWLTVV.